This T cell receptor beta chain was identified during a study of blood T cell repertoires in COVID-19. Across the whole study: Some COVID-19 samples were acute and others convalescent; all came from the United States, Italy and Spain. The cDNA or gDNA used as material had been derived from T cells, B-cell-depleted T cells, or PBMCs.

TCRdb keeps only in-frame clones here, not all; method: immunoSEQ multiplex PCR. The repertoire holds around 95,000 clones, with 80% as singletons. Trimming removed 5 bases from V and 0 bases from J, with 15 bases in between. The CDR3 loop spans 16 amino acids. Germline CDR1 reads SGHVS; CDR2 reads FQNEAQ. This sequence originates from a man in his 70s with active or convalescent COVID-19. The chain has TRBV7-8 and TRBJ2-3; maybe TRBD2 (6 bases). Sequences were obtained from peripheral blood. In DNA form, the CDR3 reads TGTGCCAGCAGCCCCCTCTGGGGAGGTAGCACAGATACGCAGTATTTT. The encoded protein is CASSPLWGGSTDTQYF.